These 3 T cell receptor beta chains share one sample of origin, sequenced in a study of breast tumors, draining lymph nodes, adjacent tissues. Breast cancer patients provided tissue from their axillary draining lymph nodes. Each CDR3 protein gets one entry after TCRdb re-called the multiplex PCR reads with MiXCR. The sample carries 150,000 or so distinct CDR3 sequences, about 30% recorded once. Sample: axillary lymph node tissue. Receptor source: a female donor with breast cancer. Some clones in this sample may be carry-over from other donors' samples.

The chain links TRBV6-5 to TRBJ2-7; D might be TRBD1 (9 bases). Germline loops: CDR1 MNHEY, CDR2 SVGAGI. V was pared by 3 bases and J by 5 bases, with 17 bases between. The CDR3 contains 15 residues. In DNA, the CDR3 is TGTGCCAGCAGTTATAGCGGGACAGGGTACGACGAGCAGTACTTC. Translated, it gives CASSYSGTGYDEQYF.

This clonotype was counted at least ten times. The chain links TRBV12-3 or TRBV12-4 to TRBJ1-4, with D unclear. The CDR3 spans 17 residues. Trimming pared 1 base from V and 0 bases from J, leaving 12 bases between. The CDR3 DNA reads TGTGCCAGCAGTTTAGGGCAGAACCTCCCAACTAATGAAAAACTGTTTTTT. Its protein product is CASSLGQNLPTNEKLFF.

The chain couples TRBV28 to TRBJ2-5, with D unclear. Trimming pared 5 bases from V and 2 bases from J, leaving 15 bases between. CDR3 length: 15 residues. From germline, CDR1 is MDHEN and CDR2 SYDVKM. The CDR3 nucleotides are TGTGCCAGCAGTGACCTCCGGGTGGGACAAGAGACCCAGTACTTC. It yields the protein CASSDLRVGQETQYF.